The entry that follows covers one T cell receptor beta chain sequence. The antigen this receptor binds is unknown. Base qualities are not provided; no much larger clone lies one nucleotide away. Participants were included only if at least one PBMC sample before ART initiation and at least two post-ART samples were available. Treatment was received in the United States of America by all participants with HIV. Before DNA extraction, cryopreserved samples containing 1-10 million PBMC were thawed and washed. At the time of the earliest PBMC sample, participants with HIV were aged between about 20 and 60 years. Each participant contributed PBMC samples from 1-4 timepoints before ART initiation and 2-8 timepoints after ART initiation, with a median of 7 samples. Serial HIV viral load, CD4+ T-cell count, ART history and demographic data were obtained for every participant. Genomic DNA was extracted from unsorted PBMC with a Qiagen kit on a QIAcube, with processing performed in batches of 12 samples.

The data derive from a study of long-term antiretroviral therapy in people with HIV (dated by TCRdb to 2021 to 2024). Turning to the overall study: The earliest samples were collected roughly a decade before the 2015 WHO recommendation for immediate ART, at a time when ART was usually postponed until CD4 counts fell. This retrospective serial study examined whether starting ART and sustained HIV suppression were associated with changes in the composition and diversity of the TRB repertoire in peripheral blood. A total of about 180 cryopreserved PBMC samples were contributed to the cohort by 30 adults with confirmed HIV infection, with samples collected serially over a mean of roughly six years (range 1-12). Of the roughly 30 participants with HIV, roughly twelve were female. No cross-contamination during QIAcube processing turned up in test extractions that ran a monoclonal T-cell line alongside some 34 polyclonal samples.

The immunoSEQ hsTCRB v3.0 assay was used at survey level resolution to sequence the TRB variable region. A depth of roughly 35,000-55,000 T-cell genomes per sample was targeted for TRB sequencing. Pooled TRB libraries were sequenced on an Illumina MiSeq with a v3 150-cycle kit. As for the original processing: Repertoire analysis was performed in R inside a reproducible Nextflow workflow that covered QC, data transformation and analysis. LymphoSeq2, an R package for AIRR-Seq data exploration, was used to implement custom analyses. A few samples that produced fewer than 5000 total TRB sequences were removed, so 150 to 200 HIV repertoires were analyzed. Among the roughly 200 retained HIV repertoires, roughly 60 were collected before ART initiation and roughly 130 were collected after ART initiation. Each repertoire was downsampled to 5000 TRB nucleotide sequences, and summary statistics were averaged across 100 downsampling iterations. Only TRB sequences with CDR3 regions of at least seven amino acids were retained for analysis. Diversity was assessed using a clonality score derived from Shannon entropy and using the Gini coefficient. In repertoire networks, the top 5000 CDR3 amino acid sequences were linked whenever an edit distance of one separated two sequences. Antigen specificity groups and MHC restriction were predicted for TRB CDR3 amino acid sequences with GLIPH2. CDR3 amino acid sequences were matched against VDJdb and McPAS-TCR to flag known CMV, EBV, HIV or tissue antigen associations. Pre-ART, post-ART and control groups were compared with Wilcoxon signed-rank tests and Holm-Bonferroni correction. This immuneACCESS table, as held by TCRdb, lists in-frame sequences with V and J called but not all clones. Of the missing ones, under half trace to an unresolved V gene in checked studies; the others have no known cause. That table gives V, J and clone size, and the DNA gave D and trimming. The sample table lists about 23,000 clones, around 85% of them with a count of one. The ten largest clonotypes hold 12% of the sample.

Beyond this particular receptor, the publication reports: CDR3 length ranges in HIV repertoires were narrower than in controls, and network structure suggested an antigen-experienced repertoire with only a slight naive shift after ART. Owing to limited PBMC availability, only the TCR beta chain was sequenced, without alpha chain pairing. Inferences about post-ART repertoire changes are limited because no data were available on ART adherence, viral resistance or therapy changes. Expanded TRB clones identified before ART initiation dominated the repertoire at all time points, although this dominance fluctuated and declined in many PLHIV after ART. Because pre-ART samples had limited cell numbers, profiling was done on unsorted PBMC rather than on sorted CD4+ and CD8+ T cells. The samples span the years 2004 to 2017, and the ART regimens used at that time may not be as effective as current regimens. Starting ART was linked to a significant rise in TRB diversity, yet even with long-term ART the diversity remained significantly lower than in transplant donor controls.

CDR1 and CDR2 (SGHAT, FQNNGV) derive from the germline V gene. V is reduced by 1 base and J by 2 bases, leaving a spacing of 12 bases between them. The CDR3 numbers 16 residues from cysteine through phenylalanine. CDR3 DNA is the only sequence kept; it has 48 bases, read in frame from the first base. The sample consisted of unsorted PBMCs, taken 1.6 years after starting antiretroviral therapy. The source of this sequence is a man aged 35 to 55 with HIV. Recombination joined TRBV11-2 with TRBJ2-1; the D segment may tentatively be TRBD1 or TRBD2, each giving 5 matched bases. The nucleotide sequence is given as TGTGCCAGCAGCTTAGTCTCGGGGACCCCCTACAATGAGCAGTTCTTC. Its product reads: CASSLVSGTPYNEQFF.